Presented here are 21 T cell receptor beta chains from one specimen sequenced in a study of T cells in Graves' hyperthyroidism and ophthalmopathy (dated by TCRdb to between 2018 and 2021). Libraries came from multiplex PCR. TCRdb records Illumina HiSeq 2000 as the sequencer. The TCR beta CDR3 regions were amplified from RNA transcripts. The first round of RT-PCR for the TCR CDR3 was performed with the HTBI primer set and the Qiagen OneStep RT-PCR kit. TCRdb reworked the public reads: Q25 trimming with fastp, MiXCR clone assembly, productive beta chains retained. When rows share a CDR3 protein, they turn into one entry using the most common DNA and genes. The table for this sample lists 300,000 to 450,000 distinct CDR3 sequences; 25% of them were counted only once. Around 70% of the sample comes from the top ten. Input material: blood. These receptors originate from a middle-aged man with Graves' hyperthyroidism.

This clonotype was picked up many times. This chain joins TRBV12-3 or TRBV12-4 and TRBJ2-1; 8 bases line up with TRBD2. J was trimmed by 5 bases and V by 2 bases; bases with no gene match: 5. This CDR3 is 15 amino acids long. The CDR3 DNA is TGTGCCAGCAGTTTAACGGGAGGGCCGGACAATGAGCAGTTCTTC. Translating it yields CASSLTGGPDNEQFF.

The chain joins TRBV10-1 to TRBJ2-7, with TRBD2 matching 10 bases. The CDR3 spans 15 residues. Germline CDR1 reads WNHNN; CDR2 reads SYGVQD (reference sequence). The J segment lost 4 bases and the V segment lost 6 bases, leaving 9 bases of the junction unmatched. CDR3 coding DNA: TGCGCCAGCAGAGCTAGCGGGAGATTGTTATACGAGCAGTACTTC. It codes for CASRASGRLLYEQYF.

Only a few counts were recorded for this clonotype. The rearrangement links TRBV28 to TRBJ1-4; D remains unclear. CDR1 MDHEN and CDR2 SYDVKM come from the germline V gene. Between the trimmed V and J ends, which lost 5 bases and 0 bases, there was a span of 28 bases. CDR3 length: 21 residues. CDR3: CASSLGELRHRQLATNEKLFF. As DNA, the CDR3 is TGTGCCAGCAGTCTTGGAGAGCTTCGACATCGCCAACTTGCAACTAATGAAAAACTGTTTTTT.

This clonotype was seen more than once but under ten times. V gene TRBV29-1 combines with J gene TRBJ2-1, with a possible D match to TRBD1 (5 bases). The CDR3 length is 13 residues. Germline V gene lookup returns CDR1 SQVTM and CDR2 ANQGSEA. V dropped 3 bases and J dropped 4 bases, with 10 bases sitting between them. The CDR3 region is CSVDIGAYNEQFF. As DNA, the CDR3 is TGCAGCGTTGATATAGGGGCGTACAATGAGCAGTTCTTC.

There are a few counts of this clonotype. The chain carries TRBV6-1 and TRBJ2-6; D not resolved. The CDR3 totals 16 residues. V lost 7 bases to trimming and J lost 2 bases, with 15 bases between them. Germline values: CDR1 MNHNS, CDR2 SASEGT. The CDR3 bases are TGTGCCAGCACCAACCCAGGCGCTGCTGGGGCCAACGTCCTGACTTTC. Translation: CASTNPGAAGANVLTF.

This clonotype was recorded many times. V is TRBV27 and J is TRBJ2-3, with TRBD2 identical over 8 bases. V shed 8 bases and J 2 bases; nucleotides not matched to a gene: 6. The CDR3 length is 14 residues. The germline CDR1 and CDR2 sequences are MNHEY and SMNVEV (reference sequence). The CDR3 sequence: CASGGAGATDTQYF. Written as DNA, the CDR3 is TGTGCCAGCGGAGGAGCGGGAGCCACAGATACGCAGTATTTT.

The chain couples TRBV10-3 to TRBJ1-2, with TRBD1 matching over 7 bases. Germline V CDR1 and CDR2: ENHRY, SYGVKD. V shed 8 bases, J shed 3 bases, and the junction held 3 bases outside the gene matches. This CDR3 is 12 amino acids long. The CDR3 sequence: CAIRQGDYGYTF. The CDR3 DNA reads TGTGCCATCCGACAGGGTGACTATGGCTACACCTTC.

Ten or more counts support this clonotype. V gene TRBV7-2 combines with J gene TRBJ1-1; 9 nucleotides align to TRBD1. This CDR3 is built from 15 residues. V trimming: 3 bases; J trimming: 1 base; junction bases outside the gene matches: 3. CDR1 SGHTA and CDR2 FQGNSA come from the germline V gene. The CDR3 region has the DNA TGTGCCAGCAGCTTCTTGGACAGGGGGAACACTGAAGCTTTCTTT. It translates to CASSFLDRGNTEAFF.

This clonotype has at least ten counts. V and J are TRBV2 and TRBJ1-2, with 9 bases aligning to TRBD1. The J segment lost 2 bases and the V segment lost 4 bases, leaving 5 bases of the junction unmatched. The CDR3 has 15 residues. Germline V gene lookup returns CDR1 SNHLY and CDR2 FYNNEI. The CDR3, as DNA: TGTGCCAGCAGTGCCCCCGGGACAGGGAACTATGGCTACACCTTC. Translation gives CASSAPGTGNYGYTF.

CDR3 bases: TGTGCCAGCAGTGAAGACCTTATCTACGAGCAGTACTTC. Translated: CASSEDLIYEQYF. The chain is built from TRBV2 and TRBJ2-7; D call uncertain. V lost 1 base and J 3 bases, leaving 7 bases between the germline ends. The CDR3 is made up of 13 amino acids. In germline, CDR1 is SNHLY, CDR2 FYNNEI.

This clonotype was found many times. V usage is TRBV6-1 and J usage is TRBJ2-1; D unresolved. CDR1 is MNHNS, CDR2 SASEGT, per germline. The CDR3 runs 13 residues. The V gene lost 6 bases and the J gene lost 7 bases, with 13 bases spanning the gap. The CDR3 DNA is TGTGCCAGCAGCCCCGTCGGGCGGAATGAGCAGTTCTTC. Protein: CASSPVGRNEQFF.

This clonotype came up a few times. The V call is TRBV7-3, the J call TRBJ1-1; D gene unclear. The length of the CDR3 is 13 residues. Germline V gene lookup returns CDR1 SGHTA and CDR2 FQGTGA. The V and J ends lost 1 base and 0 bases respectively, with 3 bases between them. CDR3 DNA sequence: TGTGCCAGCAGCTTAAATGTGAACACTGAAGCTTTCTTT. Its translation: CASSLNVNTEAFF.

The chain employs TRBV7-3 and TRBJ1-1; D is undetermined. V was clipped by 1 base and J by 8 bases, with 11 bases between them. The germline CDR1 and CDR2 sequences are SGHTA and FQGTGA. This CDR3 has 13 residues. As DNA, the CDR3 is TGTGCCAGCAGCTTAATCCCCAGCGGGGAAGCTTTCTTT. It yields the protein CASSLIPSGEAFF.

This chain uses TRBV11-3 with TRBJ2-5; D gene unclear. The CDR3 sequence is 17 residues long. V was cut by 0 bases and J by 5 bases, with 19 bases left in between. Looked up from germline, CDR1 is SGHNT and CDR2 is YENEEA. CDR3 amino acids: CASSLDLPFGRRETQYF. The DNA of the CDR3 is TGTGCCAGCAGCTTAGATCTGCCCTTTGGCCGTCGGGAGACCCAGTACTTC.

This clonotype was counted only a few times. The gene calls are TRBV24-1 and TRBJ2-1; D may correspond to TRBD1 or TRBD2 (5 bases each). This CDR3 region has 14 residues. Germline V gives CDR1 KGHDR, CDR2 SFDVKD. Trimming left V 9 bases short and J 0 bases short, with 11 bases between. CDR3 protein: CATGGWGSYNEQFF. In nucleotides, the CDR3 is TGTGCCACCGGGGGTTGGGGCTCCTACAATGAGCAGTTCTTC.

Notes on this clonotype: The CDR3 ends on some other residue instead of the conserved phenylalanine or tryptophan, so this is likely a read error. The chain recombines TRBV5-1 with TRBJ1-2, with 10 bases aligning to TRBD1. CDR1 and CDR2 (germline): SGHRS, YFSETQ. J was trimmed by 0 bases and V by 4 bases; bases with no gene match: 3. CDR3 length: 15 amino acids. The CDR3 is CASSAGQGANYGYTL. CDR3 bases: TGCGCCAGCAGCGCCGGACAGGGGGCTAACTATGGCTACACCCTC.

V is TRBV30 and J is TRBJ1-3; no clear D gene. Trimming stripped 2 bases from V and 7 bases from J, with 6 bases between. This CDR3 spans 11 amino acids. From germline, CDR1 is GTSNPN and CDR2 SVGIG (reference sequence). The CDR3 coding sequence is TGTGCCTGGAGTAATAGCAACACCATATATTTT. Its protein is CAWSNSNTIYF.

This clonotype was seen repeatedly, ten times or more. The J gene is TRBJ1-1, the V gene TRBV7-3, with no clear D. Per germline, CDR1 SGHTA and CDR2 FQGTGA. The CDR3 is made up of 14 amino acids. The germline V and J ends were trimmed by 1 base and 5 bases, with 11 bases remaining between them. The CDR3 DNA reads as TGTGCCAGCAGCTTAAGTATAATGGATACTGAAGCTTTCTTT. This codes for CASSLSIMDTEAFF.

The V and J genes are TRBV7-3 and TRBJ2-1; D is unclear. Between the trimmed V and J ends, which lost 3 bases and 0 bases, there was a span of 9 bases. CDR1 is SGHTA and CDR2 is FQGTGA in the germline V gene. The length of the CDR3 is 15 residues. The CDR3 spells CASSLTYSSYNEQFF. DNA for the CDR3: TGTGCCAGCAGCTTGACATATAGCTCCTACAATGAGCAGTTCTTC.

The chain employs TRBV19 and TRBJ2-5; D possibly corresponds to TRBD1 (6 bases). Germline V gene sequence: CDR1 LNHDA, CDR2 SQIVND (reference sequence). The CDR3 covers 14 residues. The germline V and J ends were trimmed by 6 bases and 5 bases, with 16 bases remaining between them. This chain's CDR3 is CASRARGSTETQYF. The CDR3 DNA follows: TGTGCCAGTAGAGCCAGGGGCTCTACGGAGACCCAGTACTTC.

In this sample, this clonotype turned up many times. V is TRBV18 and J is TRBJ2-5; a weak D match, TRBD2 (6 bases). Germline lookup yields CDR1 KGHSH and CDR2 LQKENI. The CDR3 length is 14 residues. The V and J ends lost 6 bases and 3 bases respectively, with 14 bases between them. CDR3 region: CASSRSGPKETQYF. In nucleotides, the CDR3 is TGTGCCAGCTCCAGAAGCGGGCCCAAAGAGACCCAGTACTTC.